A single T cell receptor (beta chain) is shown here with its context. Its antigen remains unknown. CDR1 is SQVTM, CDR2 ANQGSEA, per germline. The CDR3 spans 12 residues. The germline V and J ends were trimmed by 5 bases and 2 bases, with 6 bases remaining between them. TCRdb's copy holds only in-frame clones and misses some; the assay was immunoSEQ multiplex PCR. Among hundreds of thousands of clones listed, over 75% were seen once. The data were taken from a study of cytomegalovirus exposure and HLA in healthy donors. Study-wide background: Later, an analysis reported that the roughly 120 validation repertoires had used the same platform as the approximately 600 first-cohort repertoires. General observations from the study: Investigators reported under 200 TCR beta chains as tied to cytomegalovirus. The finding came from a later analysis; first-cohort TCR clusters tended to co-occur in the approximately 120 validation repertoires.

The sequenced material came from PBMCs. The rearrangement links TRBV29-1 to TRBJ2-2; D may be TRBD2 (5 bases). The TCR comes from a woman under 30 in good health and CMV-seropositive. The CDR3 DNA is TGCAGCGTTAGCGGTAACACCGGGGAGCTGTTTTTT. It translates to CSVSGNTGELFF.